This T cell receptor (beta chain) was sequenced in a study of monozygotic twins with inflammatory bowel disease. Study findings and constraints: The analysis did not separate different T cell subtypes. Those with IBD had lower TCRbeta diversity (inverse Simpson) than their healthy co-twins did. Fewer shared clonotypes with others were found in IBD patients than in healthy twins, especially with disease activity. A lone strong IBD-associated signal or clonotype found no support.

About this clonotype: Its antigen remains unknown.

The germline V gene encodes CDR1 KGHSH and CDR2 LQKENI. There are 16 residues in the CDR3. From its re-call of the 5' RACE reads, TCRdb lists each CDR3 protein once, without DNA. The specimen's table records a few hundred thousand distinct CDR3 sequences. The receptor comes from a human donor with ulcerative colitis or Crohn's disease, or a healthy co-twin of an affected twin (not recorded which). Sequenced: blood. The rearrangement links TRBV18 to TRBJ2-1; TCRdb reports TRBD2, a call that lacks DNA to check it against. The CDR3 here is CASSPAGLVLYNEQFF.